This TCR beta chain emerged from a study of T cell repertoires in ileal Crohn's disease. Whole-study context: About 40% were active smokers at surgery; median disease duration was about 7.5 years. Study-wide results and caveats: Sorted CD8 T cells held more high-frequency clones than CD4.

Clones were sequenced by immunoSEQ multiplex PCR, and TCRdb holds only the in-frame ones, with some missing. The data show 2,000 or so clones, with about 81% seen just once and roughly 8.8% held by the top ten. A note on this clone: What it binds is not known.

CDR1 is SGHTA, CDR2 FQGNSA, per germline. The CDR3 loop spans 11 amino acids. V shed 5 bases and J shed 2 bases, with 4 bases lying between them. Sample: ileal tissue. The sequence came from an adult with Crohn's disease. The chain employs TRBV7-2 and TRBJ2-7, with D hard to call. Here the CDR3 reads CASSPAYEQYF. The CDR3 DNA reads TGTGCCAGCAGCCCCGCCTACGAGCAGTACTTC.